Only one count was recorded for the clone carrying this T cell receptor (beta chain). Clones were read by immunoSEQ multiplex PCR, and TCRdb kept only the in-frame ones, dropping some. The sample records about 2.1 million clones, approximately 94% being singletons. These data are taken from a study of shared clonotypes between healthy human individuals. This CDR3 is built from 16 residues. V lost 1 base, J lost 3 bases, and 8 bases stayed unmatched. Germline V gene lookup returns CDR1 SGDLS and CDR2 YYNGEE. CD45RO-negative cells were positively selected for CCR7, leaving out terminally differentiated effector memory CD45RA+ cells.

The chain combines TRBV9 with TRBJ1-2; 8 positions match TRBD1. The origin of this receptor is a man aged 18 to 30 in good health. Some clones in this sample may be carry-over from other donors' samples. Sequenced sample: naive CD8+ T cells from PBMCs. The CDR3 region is CASSVSQDRVDYGYTF. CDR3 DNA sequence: TGTGCCAGCAGCGTATCGCAGGACAGGGTGGACTATGGCTACACCTTC. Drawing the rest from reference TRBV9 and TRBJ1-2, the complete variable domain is DSGVTQTPKHLITATGQRVTLRCSPRSGDLSVYWYQQSLDQGLQFLIQYYNGEERAKGNILERFSAQQFPDLHSELNLSSLELGDSALYFCASSVSQDRVDYGYTFGSGTRLTVV.